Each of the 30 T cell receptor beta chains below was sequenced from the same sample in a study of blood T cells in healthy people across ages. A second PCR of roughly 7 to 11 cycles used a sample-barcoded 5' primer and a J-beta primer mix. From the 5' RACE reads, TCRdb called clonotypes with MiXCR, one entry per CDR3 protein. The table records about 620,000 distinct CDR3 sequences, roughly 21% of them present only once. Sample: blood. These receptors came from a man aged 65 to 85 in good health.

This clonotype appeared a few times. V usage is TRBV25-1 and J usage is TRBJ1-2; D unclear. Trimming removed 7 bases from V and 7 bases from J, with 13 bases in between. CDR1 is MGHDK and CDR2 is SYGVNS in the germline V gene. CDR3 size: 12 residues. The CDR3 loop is CASTGGSCGYTF. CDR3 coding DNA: TGTGCCAGCACCGGCGGTTCCTGTGGCTACACCTTC.

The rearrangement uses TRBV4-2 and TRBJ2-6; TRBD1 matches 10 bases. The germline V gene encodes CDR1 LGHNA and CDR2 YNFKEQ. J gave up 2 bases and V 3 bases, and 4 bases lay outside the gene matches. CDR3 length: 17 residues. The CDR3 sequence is CASSHRDRGAGANVLTF. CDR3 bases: TGTGCCAGCAGCCACCGGGACAGGGGCGCTGGGGCCAACGTCCTGACTTTC.

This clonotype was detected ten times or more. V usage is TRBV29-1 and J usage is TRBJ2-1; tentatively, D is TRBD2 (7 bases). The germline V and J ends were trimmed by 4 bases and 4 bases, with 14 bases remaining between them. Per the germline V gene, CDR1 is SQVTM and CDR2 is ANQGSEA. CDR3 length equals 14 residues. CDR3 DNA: TGCAGCGTTGGACGCGGGGGCAGATACAATGAGCAGTTCTTC. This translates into CSVGRGGRYNEQFF.

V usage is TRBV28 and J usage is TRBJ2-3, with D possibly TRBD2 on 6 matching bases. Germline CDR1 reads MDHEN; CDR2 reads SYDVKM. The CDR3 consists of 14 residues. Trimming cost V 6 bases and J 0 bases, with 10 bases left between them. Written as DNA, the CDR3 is TGTGCCAGCAGGGGGGGAGGCAGCACAGATACGCAGTATTTT. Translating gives CASRGGGSTDTQYF.

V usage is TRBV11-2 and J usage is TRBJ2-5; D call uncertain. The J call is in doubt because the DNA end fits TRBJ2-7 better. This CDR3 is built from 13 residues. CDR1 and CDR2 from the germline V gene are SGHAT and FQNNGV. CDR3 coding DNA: TGTGCCAGCAGCTTAGATTTTTCAGCCGAGCAGTACTTC. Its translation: CASSLDFSAEQYF.

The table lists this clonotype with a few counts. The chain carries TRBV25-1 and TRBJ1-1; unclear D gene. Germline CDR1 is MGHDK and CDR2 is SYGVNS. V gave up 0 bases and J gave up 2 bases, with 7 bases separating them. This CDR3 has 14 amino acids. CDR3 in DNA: TGTGCCAGCAGTGAATATGCCGGAAACACTGAAGCTTTCTTT. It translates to CASSEYAGNTEAFF.

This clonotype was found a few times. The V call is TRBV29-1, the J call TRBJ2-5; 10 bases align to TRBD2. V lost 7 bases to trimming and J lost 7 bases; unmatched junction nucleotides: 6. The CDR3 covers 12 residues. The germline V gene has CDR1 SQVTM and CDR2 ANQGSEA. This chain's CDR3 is CSGGLAEGTQYF. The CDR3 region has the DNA TGCAGCGGTGGACTAGCGGAGGGGACCCAGTACTTC.

In nucleotides, the CDR3 is TGTGCCAGCGCGAAGGGGGCCAACCAGAACACTGAAGCTTTCTTT. This codes for CASAKGANQNTEAFF. J is TRBJ1-1 and V is TRBV7-3; TRBD1 aligns across 7 bases. CDR1 and CDR2 (germline): SGHTA, FQGTGA. After removal of 8 bases from V and 1 base from J, the junction contained 10 bases not matched to a gene. CDR3 length: 15 amino acids.

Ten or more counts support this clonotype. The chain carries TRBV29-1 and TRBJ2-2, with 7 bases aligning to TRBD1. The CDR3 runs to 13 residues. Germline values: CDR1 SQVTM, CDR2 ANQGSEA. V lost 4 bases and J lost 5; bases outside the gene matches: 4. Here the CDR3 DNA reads TGCAGCGTTGCCGCAGGGGGAACCGGGGAGCTGTTTTTT. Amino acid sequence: CSVAAGGTGELFF.

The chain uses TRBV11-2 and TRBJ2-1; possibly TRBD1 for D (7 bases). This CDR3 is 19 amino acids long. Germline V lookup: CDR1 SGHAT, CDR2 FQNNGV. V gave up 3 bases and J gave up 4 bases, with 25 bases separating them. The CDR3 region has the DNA TGTGCCAGCAGCTTGGGACAGATACTAAGGAGGGCCGGGTACAATGAGCAGTTCTTC. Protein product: CASSLGQILRRAGYNEQFF.

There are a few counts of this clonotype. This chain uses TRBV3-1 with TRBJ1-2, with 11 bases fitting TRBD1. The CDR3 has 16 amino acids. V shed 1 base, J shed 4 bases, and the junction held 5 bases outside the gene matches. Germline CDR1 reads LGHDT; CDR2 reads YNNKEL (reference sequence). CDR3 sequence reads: CASSQGTGGTSYGYTF. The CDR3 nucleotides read TGTGCCAGCAGCCAAGGGACAGGGGGCACGAGCTATGGCTACACCTTC.

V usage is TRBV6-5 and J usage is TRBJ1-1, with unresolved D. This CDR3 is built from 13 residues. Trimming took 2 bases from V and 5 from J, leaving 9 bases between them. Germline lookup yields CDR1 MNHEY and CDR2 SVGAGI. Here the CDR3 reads CASSYPGFTEAFF. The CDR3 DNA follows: TGTGCCAGCAGTTACCCCGGGTTTACTGAAGCTTTCTTT.

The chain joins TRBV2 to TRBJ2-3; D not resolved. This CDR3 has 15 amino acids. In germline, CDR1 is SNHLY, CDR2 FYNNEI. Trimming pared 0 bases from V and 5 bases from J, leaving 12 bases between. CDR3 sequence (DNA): TGTGCCAGCAGTGAAGCGCCGATACAAAAAGATACGCAGTATTTT. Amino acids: CASSEAPIQKDTQYF.

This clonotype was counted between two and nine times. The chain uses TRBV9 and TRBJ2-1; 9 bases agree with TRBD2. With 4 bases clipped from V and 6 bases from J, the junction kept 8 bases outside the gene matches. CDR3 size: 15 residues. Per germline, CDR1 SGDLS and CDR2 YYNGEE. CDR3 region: CASSLRAGGFNEQFF. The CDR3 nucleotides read TGTGCCAGCAGCCTTCGAGCGGGAGGTTTCAATGAGCAGTTCTTC.

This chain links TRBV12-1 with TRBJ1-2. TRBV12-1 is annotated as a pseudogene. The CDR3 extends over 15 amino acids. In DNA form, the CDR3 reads TGTGCCAGCAGCTGGCTCCTAGGGCTTAACTATGGCTACACCTTC. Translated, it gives CASSWLLGLNYGYTF.

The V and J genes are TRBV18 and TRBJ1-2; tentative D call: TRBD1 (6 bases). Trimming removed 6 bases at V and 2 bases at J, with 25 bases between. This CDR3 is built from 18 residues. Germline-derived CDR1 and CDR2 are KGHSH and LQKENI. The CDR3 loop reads CASSRNYGTPQENYGYTF. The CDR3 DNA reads TGTGCCAGCTCCCGAAATTACGGGACACCCCAAGAGAACTATGGCTACACCTTC.

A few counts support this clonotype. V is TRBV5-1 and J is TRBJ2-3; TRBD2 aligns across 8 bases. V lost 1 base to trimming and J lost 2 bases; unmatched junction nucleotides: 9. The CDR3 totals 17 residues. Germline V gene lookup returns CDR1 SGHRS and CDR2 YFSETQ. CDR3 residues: CASSLQPLAGYTDTQYF. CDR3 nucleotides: TGCGCCAGCAGCTTGCAGCCCCTAGCGGGTTACACAGATACGCAGTATTTT. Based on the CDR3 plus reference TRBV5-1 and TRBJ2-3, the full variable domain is KAGVTQTPRYLIKTRGQQVTLSCSPISGHRSVSWYQQTPGQGLQFLFEYFSETQRNKGNFPGRFSGRQFSNSRSEMNVSTLELGDSALYLCASSLQPLAGYTDTQYFGPGTRLTVL.

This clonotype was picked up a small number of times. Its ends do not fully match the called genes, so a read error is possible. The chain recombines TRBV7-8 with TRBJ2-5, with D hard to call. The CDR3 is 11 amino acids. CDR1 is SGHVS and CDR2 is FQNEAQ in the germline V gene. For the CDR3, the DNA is TGTGCCAGCAGCTTCAAAGAGACCCGGTACTTC. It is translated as CASSFKETRYF.

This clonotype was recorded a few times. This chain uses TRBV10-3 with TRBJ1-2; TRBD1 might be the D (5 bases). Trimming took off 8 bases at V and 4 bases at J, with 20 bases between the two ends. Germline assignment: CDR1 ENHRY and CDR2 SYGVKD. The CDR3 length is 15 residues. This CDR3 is CAIDDSDTDAYGYTF. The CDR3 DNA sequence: TGTGCCATCGACGACTCGGACACCGACGCCTATGGCTACACCTTC.

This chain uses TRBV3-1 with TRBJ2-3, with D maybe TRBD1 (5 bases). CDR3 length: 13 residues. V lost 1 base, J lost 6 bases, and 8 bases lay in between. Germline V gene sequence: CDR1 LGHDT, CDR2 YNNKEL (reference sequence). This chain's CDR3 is CASSQATVDTQYF. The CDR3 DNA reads TGTGCCAGCAGCCAAGCGACAGTGGATACGCAGTATTTT.

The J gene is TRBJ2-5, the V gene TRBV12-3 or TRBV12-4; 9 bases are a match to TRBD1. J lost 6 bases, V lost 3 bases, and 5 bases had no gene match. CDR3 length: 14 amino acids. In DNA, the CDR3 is TGTGCCAGCAGTTTCGGACAGGGGCAACAGACCCAGTACTTC. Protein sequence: CASSFGQGQQTQYF.

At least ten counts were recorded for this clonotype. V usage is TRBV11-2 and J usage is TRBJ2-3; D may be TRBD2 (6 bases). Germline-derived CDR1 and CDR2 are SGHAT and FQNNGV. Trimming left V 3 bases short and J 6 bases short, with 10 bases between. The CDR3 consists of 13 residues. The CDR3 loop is CASSFGGGDTQYF. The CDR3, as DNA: TGTGCCAGCAGCTTCGGGGGAGGCGATACGCAGTATTTT. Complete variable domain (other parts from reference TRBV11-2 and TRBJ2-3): EAGVAQSPRYKIIEKRQSVAFWCNPISGHATLYWYQQILGQGPKLLIQFQNNGVVDDSQLPKDRFSAERLKGVDSTLKIQPAKLEDSAVYLCASSFGGGDTQYFGPGTRLTVL.

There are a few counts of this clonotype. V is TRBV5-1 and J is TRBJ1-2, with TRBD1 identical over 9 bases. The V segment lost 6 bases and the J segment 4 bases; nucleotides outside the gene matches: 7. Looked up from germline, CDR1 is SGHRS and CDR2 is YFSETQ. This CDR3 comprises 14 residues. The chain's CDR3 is CASKWGQGVYGYTF. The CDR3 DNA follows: TGCGCCAGCAAATGGGGACAGGGAGTCTATGGCTACACCTTC.

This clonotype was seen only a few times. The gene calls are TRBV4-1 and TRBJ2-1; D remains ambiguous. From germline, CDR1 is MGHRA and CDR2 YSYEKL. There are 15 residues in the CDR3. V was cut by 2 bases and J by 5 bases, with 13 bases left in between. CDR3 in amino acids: CASSQRRTANNEQFF. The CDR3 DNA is TGCGCCAGCAGCCAACGACGGACCGCAAACAATGAGCAGTTCTTC.

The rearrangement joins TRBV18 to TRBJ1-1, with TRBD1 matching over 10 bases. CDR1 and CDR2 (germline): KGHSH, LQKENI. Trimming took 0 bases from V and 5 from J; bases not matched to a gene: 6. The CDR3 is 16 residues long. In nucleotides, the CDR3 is TGTGCCAGCTCACCACCTTTAGGACAGGGGGATACTGAAGCTTTCTTT. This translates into CASSPPLGQGDTEAFF.

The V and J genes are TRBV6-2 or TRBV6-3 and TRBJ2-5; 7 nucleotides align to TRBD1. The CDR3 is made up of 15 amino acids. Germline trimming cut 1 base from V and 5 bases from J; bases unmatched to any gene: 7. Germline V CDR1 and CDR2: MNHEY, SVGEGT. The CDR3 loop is CASSYLGQSLETQYF. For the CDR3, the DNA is TGTGCCAGCAGTTACTTGGGACAGTCCCTGGAGACCCAGTACTTC.

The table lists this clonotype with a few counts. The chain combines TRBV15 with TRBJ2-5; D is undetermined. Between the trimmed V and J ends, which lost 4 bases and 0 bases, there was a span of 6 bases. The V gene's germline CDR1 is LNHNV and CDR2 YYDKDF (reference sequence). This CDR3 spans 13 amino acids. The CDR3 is CATSIGYQETQYF. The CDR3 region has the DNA TGTGCCACCAGCATTGGGTACCAAGAGACCCAGTACTTC.

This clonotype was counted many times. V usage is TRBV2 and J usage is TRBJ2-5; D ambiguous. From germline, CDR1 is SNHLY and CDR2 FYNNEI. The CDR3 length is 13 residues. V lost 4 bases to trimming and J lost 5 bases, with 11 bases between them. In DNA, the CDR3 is TGTGCCAGCAGTGTAGGCAGATGGGAGACCCAGTACTTC. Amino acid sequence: CASSVGRWETQYF.

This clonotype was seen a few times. The chain's CDR3 is CASSSPAGQETQYF. In DNA form, the CDR3 reads TGTGCCAGCAGCTCCCCCGCGGGCCAAGAGACCCAGTACTTC. The V gene is TRBV5-6, the J gene TRBJ2-5; the D gene is possibly TRBD2 (5 bases). V shed 3 bases and J shed 1 base, with 10 bases lying between them. The CDR3 contains 14 residues. Germline V gene lookup returns CDR1 SGHDT and CDR2 YYEEEE.

The DNA for the CDR3 is TGTGCCAGCAGTTTCCGACAGACTAATGAAAAACTGTTTTTT. It specifies CASSFRQTNEKLFF. This sequence joins TRBV12-3 or TRBV12-4 and TRBJ1-4; maybe TRBD1 (5 bases). Trimming removed 3 bases from V and 2 bases from J, with 7 bases in between. The CDR3 totals 14 residues.